This paragraph covers one T cell receptor (beta chain) sequence. This clonotype was detected a few times. Its antigen is currently not known. There are no base qualities to consult, and no much larger clone falls within one base. These data belong to a study of T cell repertoires in cytomegalovirus infection (dated by TCRdb to between 2018 and 2020). For context, the study as a whole: Donor HLA type was relevant to the analysis, because carriage of CMV infection together with the matching HLA type was indicated by public TCR beta signatures.

Its CDR3 holds 15 amino acids, cysteine through phenylalanine. Left in the record is the CDR3 DNA by itself, 45 bases read in frame from the first base. The germline V gene encodes CDR1 SGHAT and CDR2 FQNNGV. The trim is 0 bases for V and 2 bases for J, with a gap of 11 bases between the germline ends. Data came from an Illumina HiSeq 1500. TCRdb reprocessed the public reads (quality trimming at Q25 with fastp, clone calling with MiXCR) and kept in-frame beta chains. Every distinct CDR3 protein forms one entry, paired with its most common genes and DNA. Across this sample there are about 160,000 distinct CDR3 sequences, with roughly a sixth seen only once. Around 20% of the sample is held by the ten biggest clonotypes. Overall study outcomes, separate from this receptor: The ex vivo response was dominated by HLA-C-restricted CMV-specific TCR beta clonotypes, which also provided the single most frequent clonotype in two of eight donors. Carriers of CMV infection plus the relevant HLA type were discriminated by the cumulative frequency of public TCR beta family members in the study cohort and in an independent 352-donor cohort.

This chain joins TRBV11-2 to TRBJ2-7, and perhaps TRBD1 as D gene, on 6 matching bases. Sequenced input: CD8+ T cells from PBMCs. This clonotype was obtained from a human donor in good health (CMV status not recorded). Some clones in this sample may be carry-over from other donors' samples. The CDR3 protein sequence reads: CASSLERTAPYEQYF. The base sequence is TGTGCCAGCAGCTTAGAACGGACAGCGCCCTACGAGCAGTACTTC.